This T cell receptor beta chain was sequenced during a study of human T cells and chemical hapten exposure. TCRdb redid the calling of the RACE reads with MiXCR, one entry per CDR3 protein. The sample records 200,000 to 300,000 distinct CDR3 sequences, approximately 8.6% being singletons. Time point denoted: pre-sensitization, week 0. Treatment reported: therapeutic diphenylcyclopropenone sensitization with weekly scalp DPC. Whole blood that had not been fractionated was the source of extracted total RNA. The germline CDR1 and CDR2 sequences are SGHTA and FQGNSA. The CDR3 is made up of 14 amino acids. Trimming took off 3 bases at V and 2 bases at J, with 9 bases between the two ends.

This rearrangement joins TRBV7-2 to TRBJ2-3, with D maybe TRBD1 (5 bases). The specimen was whole blood, collected in connection with sensitization to the hapten diphenylcyclopropenone (DPC). The receptor comes from a woman aged 40-49 years with alopecia areata. Some clones in this sample may be carry-over from other donors' samples. The CDR3 sequence: CASSFGAHTDTQYF. The DNA for the CDR3 is TGTGCCAGCAGCTTTGGGGCCCACACAGATACGCAGTATTTT.